The TCR beta chain under discussion was sequenced for a study of molecular identifiers for immune sequencing clone quantification. Study outcomes and limitations: Highly expanded clone sizes could be underestimated by identical TCR molecules sharing a barcode.

TCRdb processed the PCR reads anew with MiXCR; each CDR3 protein has one entry. Of approximately 630,000 distinct CDR3 sequences listed, around 25% were seen once; the top ten hold roughly 0.83%. With respect to this clonotype: The antigen is undetermined.

The TCR was taken from a human donor in good health. Some libraries in this study had Jurkat cell RNA spiked in. The sequencing sample was made of naive CD8+ T cells from blood, with Jurkat cell RNA spiked in. The subset was: FACS-sorted CD8+CD4-CCR7+CD45RA+ naive T cells.

CDR3 amino acids: CASTGLISYEQYF. The CDR3 coding sequence is TGTGCCAGCACTGGCCTCATTTCCTACGAGCAGTACTTC. This rearrangement joins TRBV6-2 or TRBV6-3 to TRBJ2-7; D not certain. The CDR3 contains 13 residues. V was cut by 7 bases and J by 1 base, with 11 bases left in between. Germline V gene lookup returns CDR1 MNHEY and CDR2 SVGEGT.